The clone carrying this TCR beta chain was counted only a few times. Its matching antigen is unknown. The assay was immunoSEQ multiplex PCR, and TCRdb's table has in-frame clones only and misses some. The sample yields more than 80,000 clones, over 65% seen once. This record belongs to a study of radiotherapy plus CTLA-4 blockade in lung cancer. Study results and limitations: An expansion of tumor-derived TCR clones occurred in blood after radiotherapy plus ipilimumab.

The germline gives CDR1 SGDLS, CDR2 YYNGEE. The CDR3 runs to 16 residues. V dropped 0 bases and J dropped 6 bases, with 16 bases sitting between them. The sequenced sample was peripheral blood, obtained from a patient treated with radiotherapy plus ipilimumab. The source is a human donor with non-small cell lung cancer that progressed on radiotherapy plus ipilimumab. Some clones in this sample may be carry-over from other donors' samples. The chain links TRBV9 to TRBJ1-5; no clear D gene. The CDR3 is CASSVDGQPPGQPQHF. In DNA, the CDR3 is TGTGCCAGCAGCGTAGACGGGCAGCCCCCAGGTCAGCCCCAGCATTTT.